The 24 T cell receptor beta chains presented below share a single source sample, sequenced in a study of T cell changes during pregnancy in multiple sclerosis. TCRdb's table, derived via immunoSEQ multiplex PCR, lists solely in-frame clones and lacks some. This sample has more than 75,000 clones, with 85% to 95% found just once. The sequenced sample was peripheral blood, obtained in the first trimester of pregnancy. The source is a female donor with multiple sclerosis, enrolled in a pregnancy study.

The chain links TRBV6-6 to TRBJ2-5, with D perhaps TRBD1 (5 bases). The CDR3 is 13 amino acids. Germline V CDR1 and CDR2: MNHNY, SVGAGI (reference sequence). V was pared by 5 bases and J by 2 bases, with 9 bases between. The DNA for the CDR3 is TGTGCCAGCAGTCCAGGGTTTCAAGAGACCCAGTACTTC. It specifies CASSPGFQETQYF.

The V and J genes are TRBV7-9 and TRBJ1-1; a weak D match, TRBD1 (6 bases). The V end was cut by 1 base, the J end by 5 bases, with 14 bases between. CDR3 size: 15 residues. Germline V CDR1 and CDR2: SEHNR, FQNEAQ (reference sequence). CDR3 DNA: TGTGCCAGCAGCTTAGATGGCAGGGGAACGACTGAAGCTTTCTTT. Its translation: CASSLDGRGTTEAFF.

V is TRBV10-2 and J is TRBJ2-3; 9 nucleotides match TRBD2. The CDR3 spans 15 residues. The V segment lost 3 bases and the J segment 5 bases; nucleotides outside the gene matches: 6. The germline gives CDR1 WSHSY, CDR2 SAAADI. DNA for the CDR3: TGCGCCAGCAGTGAAGGCGGGAGGGCGAGAGATACGCAGTATTTT. Protein product: CASSEGGRARDTQYF.

This sequence joins TRBV9 and TRBJ2-7, with a weak D call TRBD1 (5 bases). Trimming removed 2 bases from V and 2 bases from J, with 14 bases in between. The CDR3 is 15 residues long. Germline V lookup: CDR1 SGDLS, CDR2 YYNGEE. CDR3 DNA sequence: TGTGCCAGCAGCGTCTCGGCAGGGCTTACCTACGAGCAGTACTTC. Its protein is CASSVSAGLTYEQYF.

J is TRBJ2-1 and V is TRBV9; D is possibly TRBD2 (6 bases). Trimming cost V 0 bases and J 4 bases, with 11 bases left between them. The CDR3 has 15 amino acids. In germline, CDR1 is SGDLS, CDR2 YYNGEE. CDR3 residues: CASSVGGRWYNEQFF. The DNA for the CDR3 is TGTGCCAGCAGCGTAGGGGGGAGGTGGTACAATGAGCAGTTCTTC.

The rearrangement links TRBV5-5 to TRBJ1-2; possibly TRBD1 for D (6 bases). V was shortened by 0 bases and J by 0 bases, with 9 bases between the two germline ends. The CDR3 consists of 15 residues. Per germline, CDR1 SGHKS and CDR2 YYEKEE (reference sequence). CDR3 nucleotides: TGTGCCAGCAGCTTGGGAGGGACACCTAACTATGGCTACACCTTC. Protein: CASSLGGTPNYGYTF.

The chain links TRBV21-1 to TRBJ2-7; the D call TRBD2 from the table was never checked on the DNA. TRBV21-1 is flagged as a pseudogene. The CDR3 is 14 residues long. CDR3 region: CASNRSGKTYEQYF. The CDR3 coding sequence is TGTGCCAGCAACCGTAGCGGGAAAACCTACGAGCAGTACTTC.

The chain uses TRBV28 and TRBJ2-3, with D maybe TRBD1 (5 bases). V lost 5 bases, J lost 2 bases, and 14 bases lay in between. The CDR3 contains 15 residues. Germline V lookup: CDR1 MDHEN, CDR2 SYDVKM. This CDR3 reads CASSPDTAITDTQYF. CDR3 DNA: TGTGCCAGCAGTCCGGACACCGCTATCACAGATACGCAGTATTTT.

As concerns this clone: The identical CDR3 is also encoded by other nucleotide sequences in the sample. The chain couples TRBV7-9 to TRBJ2-7; 15 bases are a match to TRBD2. The V segment lost 6 bases and the J segment 0 bases; nucleotides outside the gene matches: 6. Germline CDR1 is SEHNR and CDR2 is FQNEAQ (reference sequence). This CDR3 is built from 17 residues. CDR3 region: CASRPGLAGGGSYEQYF. DNA for the CDR3: TGTGCCAGCAGACCGGGACTAGCGGGAGGAGGCTCCTACGAGCAGTACTTC.

This clone showed up just once. The chain combines TRBV27 with TRBJ2-1; TRBD1 matches 8 bases. J was trimmed by 9 bases and V by 6 bases; bases with no gene match: 10. From germline, CDR1 is MNHEY and CDR2 SMNVEV (reference sequence). The CDR3 has 14 amino acids. Written as DNA, the CDR3 is TGTGCCAGCAGCCAATTCAGGGGGCTGACTGAGCAGTTCTTC. Its protein is CASSQFRGLTEQFF.

The chain employs TRBV19 and TRBJ2-3; D unclear. Trimming took 0 bases from V and 2 from J, leaving 12 bases between them. CDR1 and CDR2 (germline): LNHDA, SQIVND (reference sequence). The CDR3 totals 16 residues. This chain's CDR3 is CASSIDSSSYTDTQYF. CDR3 coding DNA: TGTGCCAGTAGTATAGATTCCTCTTCCTACACAGATACGCAGTATTTT.

DNA of the CDR3: TGTGCCAGCGCTTCCTCTCCAGGGTCTGCCTACGAGCAGTACTTC. It yields the protein CASASSPGSAYEQYF. The V gene is TRBV9, the J gene TRBJ2-7; a possible D gene is TRBD1 (5 bases). The CDR3 loop spans 15 amino acids. The V and J ends lost 7 bases and 2 bases respectively, with 19 bases between them. Per germline, CDR1 SGDLS and CDR2 YYNGEE.

V gene TRBV10-3 combines with J gene TRBJ2-1, with 11 bases that match TRBD1. Germline CDR1 and CDR2: ENHRY and SYGVKD. This CDR3 region has 13 residues. With V trimmed by 10 bases and J by 5 bases, 4 bases remained unmatched. CDR3 region: CATEDRGHNEQFF. CDR3 nucleotides: TGTGCCACCGAGGACAGGGGGCACAATGAGCAGTTCTTC.

CDR3 coding DNA: TGTGCCATCAGTGTTTTGGCCAAGGGGCCAGAAAACACTGAAGCTTTCTTT. It translates to CAISVLAKGPENTEAFF. This chain links TRBV10-3 with TRBJ1-1; TRBD1 might be the D (5 bases). The germline V gene has CDR1 ENHRY and CDR2 SYGVKD. Trimming left V 4 bases short and J 2 bases short, with 20 bases between. This CDR3 is built from 17 residues.

The chain joins TRBV6-6 to TRBJ2-1; 9 nucleotides agree with TRBD2. Germline assignment: CDR1 MNHNY and CDR2 SVGAGI (reference sequence). The V gene end was trimmed by 2 bases and the J gene end by 6 bases; junction bases not matched to a gene: 2. This CDR3 is built from 14 residues. CDR3: CASSYLAGLNEQFF. CDR3 bases: TGTGCCAGCAGTTACCTAGCGGGGCTCAATGAGCAGTTCTTC.

The genes are TRBV30 and TRBJ1-4; no clear D. The CDR3 length is 16 residues. The V and J ends lost 3 bases and 0 bases respectively, with 14 bases between them. Germline V gives CDR1 GTSNPN, CDR2 SVGIG (reference sequence). Written as DNA, the CDR3 is TGTGCCTGGAGCCCCCCCCTGTATTCAACTAATGAAAAACTGTTTTTT. Its protein product is CAWSPPLYSTNEKLFF.

This clone has only one observation. This chain joins TRBV5-1 and TRBJ2-2; TRBD2 matches 10 bases. This CDR3 comprises 16 residues. V was clipped by 3 bases and J by 3 bases; unmatched bases: 5. From germline, CDR1 is SGHRS and CDR2 YFSETQ. Here the CDR3 reads CASSYLAGAYTGELFF. CDR3 bases: TGCGCCAGCAGCTACCTAGCGGGAGCTTACACCGGGGAGCTGTTTTTT.

The chain recombines TRBV11-2 with TRBJ2-7; the match to TRBD2 covers 12 bases. CDR3 length: 15 amino acids. Germline trimming cut 4 bases from V and 3 bases from J; bases unmatched to any gene: 4. Germline loops: CDR1 SGHAT, CDR2 FQNNGV. CDR3 amino acids: CASSSPTSGSYEQYF. The CDR3, as DNA: TGTGCCAGCAGCTCCCCGACTAGCGGGAGCTACGAGCAGTACTTC.

V is TRBV6-6 and J is TRBJ1-5; D ambiguous. In germline, CDR1 is MNHNY, CDR2 SVGAGI (reference sequence). The CDR3 has 14 residues. The V end lost 2 bases, the J end lost 1 base, and 6 bases lay between the germline ends. CDR3 region: CASSYRESNQPQHF. The CDR3 DNA sequence: TGTGCCAGCAGTTACAGGGAGAGCAATCAGCCCCAGCATTTT.

V gene TRBV25-1 combines with J gene TRBJ1-1; tentatively, D is TRBD1 (5 bases). V was trimmed by 4 bases and J by 1 base, leaving 13 bases between them. From germline, CDR1 is MGHDK and CDR2 SYGVNS. The length of the CDR3 is 15 residues. DNA of the CDR3: TGTGCCAGCAGTGGGTGGGGCACCGAGAACACTGAAGCTTTCTTT. Amino acid sequence: CASSGWGTENTEAFF.

The DNA for the CDR3 is TGTGCCAGCAGTCTACAGGGGGCCGACACTGAAGCTTTCTTT. Amino acid sequence: CASSLQGADTEAFF. This sequence joins TRBV2 and TRBJ1-1, with 9 bases identical to TRBD1. Per germline, CDR1 SNHLY and CDR2 FYNNEI. J gave up 3 bases and V 5 bases, and 4 bases lay outside the gene matches. There are 14 residues in the CDR3.

The V call is TRBV2, the J call TRBJ1-6; 10 positions agree with TRBD1. J lost 8 bases, V lost 5 bases, and 3 bases had no gene match. Germline CDR1 is SNHLY and CDR2 is FYNNEI. The CDR3 loop spans 14 amino acids. CDR3 sequence (DNA): TGTGCCAGCAGTCGGGACAGGGGTTATTCACCCCTCCACTTT. It codes for CASSRDRGYSPLHF.

This chain links TRBV18 with TRBJ2-5, with a weak D call TRBD2 (7 bases). Looked up from germline, CDR1 is KGHSH and CDR2 is LQKENI. This CDR3 has 14 amino acids. V was shortened by 6 bases and J by 5 bases, with 16 bases between the two germline ends. DNA of the CDR3: TGTGCCAGCTCCCCCATCGGGGGGCCTGAGACCCAGTACTTC. It yields the protein CASSPIGGPETQYF.

V gene TRBV4-1 combines with J gene TRBJ2-1, with D perhaps matching TRBD2 (5 bases). Germline-derived CDR1 and CDR2 are MGHRA and YSYEKL. With 0 bases removed from V and 0 bases from J, the gap between germline ends came to 12 bases. The CDR3 is 17 amino acids. The DNA of the CDR3 is TGCGCCAGCAGCCAAGAATCCGGGATGAGCTCCTACAATGAGCAGTTCTTC. It is translated as CASSQESGMSSYNEQFF.